These 15 T cell receptor beta chains came from one sample sequenced in a study of blood T cell repertoires in COVID-19 (dated by TCRdb to 2018 to 2020). Receptors were amplified or captured by the immunoSEQ multiplex PCR assay. As stored in TCRdb, this immuneACCESS dataset retains in-frame rearrangements with V and J assigned. A fraction of the clones does not appear; measured against another copy, unresolved V genes explain less than half of the discrepancy, and the remainder lacks a known reason. This sample holds roughly 220,000 clones; about 79% were observed only once. Clones ranked in the top ten supply 1.3% of the sample. Sequencing input: PBMCs or T cells enriched from blood (not recorded which). The receptors here all came from a woman in her forties with acute COVID-19.

The gene calls are TRBV7-6 and TRBJ1-1; D not resolved. Trimming took off 1 base at V and 0 bases at J, with 12 bases between the two ends. This CDR3 has 16 residues. Looked up from germline, CDR1 is SGHVS and CDR2 is FNYEAQ. The CDR3 nucleotides are TGTGCCAGCAGCTTAGTAGGAGGTCCCATGAACACTGAAGCTTTCTTT. Protein product: CASSLVGGPMNTEAFF. The complete variable domain, with remaining parts taken from reference TRBV7-6 and TRBJ1-1, reads GAGVSQSPRYKVTKRGQDVALRCDPISGHVSLYWYRQALGQGPEFLTYFNYEAQQDKSGLPNDRFSAERPEGSISTLTIQRTEQRDSAMYRCASSLVGGPMNTEAFFGQGTRLTVV.

The chain combines TRBV7-8 with TRBJ2-7; no clear D gene. Germline CDR1 is SGHVS and CDR2 is FQNEAQ. The germline V and J ends were trimmed by 4 bases and 2 bases, with 18 bases remaining between them. The CDR3 extends over 16 amino acids. This CDR3 reads CASSSKAAIGTYEQYF. CDR3 DNA: TGTGCCAGCAGCTCTAAGGCAGCGATAGGCACCTACGAGCAGTACTTC.

V is TRBV2 and J is TRBJ1-6, with unresolved D. The germline V gene encodes CDR1 SNHLY and CDR2 FYNNEI. V gave up 7 bases and J gave up 9 bases, with 13 bases separating them. The CDR3 runs to 13 residues. CDR3 coding DNA: TGTGCCAGCATTCGGGGTTCCGGTTCACCCCTCCACTTT. Translation gives CASIRGSGSPLHF.

This clone has a single count. V gene TRBV30 combines with J gene TRBJ2-2, with D maybe TRBD2 (6 bases). The CDR3 is 12 residues long. The ends were cut back, 3 bases at V and 9 bases at J, with 11 bases in the middle. Germline loops: CDR1 GTSNPN, CDR2 SVGIG (reference sequence). The DNA for the CDR3 is TGTGCCTGGAGCGGAGGGTGGAGGGAGCTGTTTTTT. Encoded protein: CAWSGGWRELFF.

The chain combines TRBV12-1 with TRBJ1-1; the table's D call, TRBD1, was not checked against the DNA. TRBV12-1 is marked as a pseudogene. This CDR3 spans 15 amino acids. Written as DNA, the CDR3 is TGTGCCAGCAGCCCAAGGGGGACAGGGGGCGGGGGAGCTTTCTTT. It encodes CASSPRGTGGGGAFF.

V usage is TRBV7-9 and J usage is TRBJ1-6; a possible D gene is TRBD1 (5 bases). From germline, CDR1 is SEHNR and CDR2 FQNEAQ (reference sequence). This CDR3 has 16 amino acids. Trimming pared 4 bases from V and 7 bases from J, leaving 17 bases between. CDR3 amino acids: CASSSSGGGRNSPLHF. CDR3 bases: TGTGCCAGCAGCTCATCTGGGGGGGGGAGGAATTCACCCCTCCACTTT.

The rearrangement uses TRBV6-1 and TRBJ2-5, with a possible D match to TRBD2 (6 bases). The CDR3 extends over 16 amino acids. Germline lookup yields CDR1 MNHNS and CDR2 SASEGT. Trimming pared 4 bases from V and 4 bases from J, leaving 19 bases between. CDR3 sequence (DNA): TGTGCCAGCAGTGCGGGCAGGGCTCTGGAGGGAGAGACCCAGTACTTC. Translated: CASSAGRALEGETQYF.

This clone was seen once. The J gene is TRBJ2-4, the V gene TRBV19; D is uncertain. The CDR3 spans 16 residues. The V end was cut by 1 base, the J end by 0 bases, with 10 bases between. Per the germline V gene, CDR1 is LNHDA and CDR2 is SQIVND (reference sequence). The CDR3 DNA sequence: TGTGCCAGTAGTATAGGGTCCGGAGTAGCCAAAAACATTCAGTACTTC. This encodes CASSIGSGVAKNIQYF.

This sequence joins TRBV4-3 and TRBJ1-4; the match to TRBD1 covers 7 bases. Germline V gene lookup returns CDR1 LGHNA and CDR2 YSLEER. V trimming: 0 bases; J trimming: 7 bases; junction bases outside the gene matches: 11. CDR3 length equals 17 residues. As DNA, the CDR3 is TGCGCCAGCAGCCAAGATCCGTGGCGCCAGGGGGGTGAAAAACTGTTTTTT. Translated, it gives CASSQDPWRQGGEKLFF.

The rearrangement links TRBV12-3 or TRBV12-4 to TRBJ2-3, with D perhaps TRBD2 (5 bases). The CDR3 runs 13 residues. The germline V and J ends were trimmed by 7 bases and 5 bases, with 13 bases remaining between them. The CDR3 region is CASTFRAGDTQYF. DNA of the CDR3: TGTGCCAGCACCTTCCGCGCGGGAGATACGCAGTATTTT.

The table lists this clone with a few counts. V gene TRBV5-1 combines with J gene TRBJ2-3; TRBD1 agrees at 7 bases. With 4 bases clipped from V and 4 bases from J, the junction kept 3 bases outside the gene matches. The CDR3 covers 13 residues. The germline CDR1 and CDR2 sequences are SGHRS and YFSETQ. The CDR3, as DNA: TGCGCCAGCAGCGCAGGGGGTCCAGATACGCAGTATTTT. Its translation: CASSAGGPDTQYF.

The chain combines TRBV28 with TRBJ2-4; TRBD1 might be the D (6 bases). V was pared by 5 bases and J by 6 bases, with 17 bases between. The CDR3 contains 15 residues. Germline-derived CDR1 and CDR2 are MDHEN and SYDVKM. In DNA, the CDR3 is TGTGCCAGCAGTAACCTTGCAGGGGAGAGAAACATTCAGTACTTC. It yields the protein CASSNLAGERNIQYF.

CDR3 nucleotides: TGTGCCAGCAGTCTCACCAGGACTAGCGGCTACGAGCAGTACTTC. Translation gives CASSLTRTSGYEQYF. The chain employs TRBV27 and TRBJ2-7; 10 bases line up with TRBD2. CDR3 length: 15 amino acids. Germline V gene sequence: CDR1 MNHEY, CDR2 SMNVEV (reference sequence). V was clipped by 5 bases and J by 3 bases; unmatched bases: 7.

This clone was observed once. This chain joins TRBV12-2 and TRBJ2-1; the table gives TRBD2 as D, unverified against the DNA. TRBV12-2 is listed as a pseudogene. The CDR3 extends over 15 amino acids. CDR3 region: CASRLAPVSYNEQFF. CDR3 bases: TGTGCAAGTCGCTTAGCCCCGGTTTCCTACAATGAGCAGTTCTTC.

V is TRBV27 and J is TRBJ1-6; 10 bases match TRBD1. This CDR3 has 17 residues. Germline CDR1 MNHEY, CDR2 SMNVEV (reference sequence). V lost 6 bases and J lost 10; bases outside the gene matches: 15. The CDR3 protein is CASSPTGSTGGYSPLHF. For the CDR3, the DNA is TGTGCCAGCAGCCCTACTGGCTCGACAGGGGGCTACTCACCCCTCCACTTT.